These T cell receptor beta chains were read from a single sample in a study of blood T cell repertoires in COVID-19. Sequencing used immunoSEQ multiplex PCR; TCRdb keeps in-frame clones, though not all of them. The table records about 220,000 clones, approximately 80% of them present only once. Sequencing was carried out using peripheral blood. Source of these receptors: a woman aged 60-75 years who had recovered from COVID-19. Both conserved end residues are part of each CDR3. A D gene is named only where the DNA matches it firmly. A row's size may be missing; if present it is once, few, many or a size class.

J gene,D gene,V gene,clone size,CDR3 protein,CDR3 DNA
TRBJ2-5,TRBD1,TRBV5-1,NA,CASSPLGTGVGETQYF,TGCGCCAGCAGCCCCCTCGGGACAGGGGTCGGGGAGACCCAGTACTTC
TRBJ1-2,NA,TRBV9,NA,CASSVDRGEGRYGYTF,TGTGCCAGCAGCGTAGATAGGGGGGAGGGACGCTATGGCTACACCTTC
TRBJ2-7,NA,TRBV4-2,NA,CASSYTTYEQYF,TGTGCCAGCAGCTATACCACTTACGAGCAGTACTTC
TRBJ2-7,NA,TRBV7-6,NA,CASSMTGGTPGEQYF,TGTGCCAGCAGCATGACTGGGGGGACTCCGGGCGAGCAGTACTTC
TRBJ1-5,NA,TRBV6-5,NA,CASSYGLNSNQPQHF,TGTGCCAGCAGTTACGGACTGAATAGCAATCAGCCCCAGCATTTT
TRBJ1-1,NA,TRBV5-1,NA,CASSWAAGGHTEAFF,TGCGCCAGCAGCTGGGCCGCGGGAGGGCACACTGAAGCTTTCTTT
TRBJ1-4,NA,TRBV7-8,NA,CASSLWGENNEKLFF,TGTGCCAGCAGCTTATGGGGGGAGAACAATGAAAAACTGTTTTTT
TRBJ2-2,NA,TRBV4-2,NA,CASSQDSPGVGTGELFF,TGTGCCAGCAGCCAAGATTCCCCGGGGGTGGGGACCGGGGAGCTGTTTTTT
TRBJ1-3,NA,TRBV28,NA,CASSLRNLRGNTIYF,TGTGCCAGCAGTTTACGGAACCTCCGGGGGAACACCATATATTTT
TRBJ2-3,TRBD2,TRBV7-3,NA,CASSRRLAGGPSTDTQYF,TGTGCCAGCAGCCGCAGACTAGCGGGGGGGCCCAGCACAGATACGCAGTATTTT
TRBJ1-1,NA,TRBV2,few,CASSTGEAFF,TGTGCCAGCAGTACGGGTGAAGCTTTCTTT
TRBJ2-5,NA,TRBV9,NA,CASTAEGDKQETQYF,TGTGCCAGCACCGCAGAAGGGGACAAACAAGAGACCCAGTACTTC
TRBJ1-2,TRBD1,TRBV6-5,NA,CASSWDRPPYGYTF,TGTGCCAGCAGTTGGGACAGGCCCCCATATGGCTACACCTTC
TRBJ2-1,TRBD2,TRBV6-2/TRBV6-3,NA,CASSYSRGGGYHNEQFF,TGTGCCAGCAGTTACTCCCGTGGCGGGGGGTATCACAATGAGCAGTTCTTC
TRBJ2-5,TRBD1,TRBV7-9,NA,CASSLTGGETQYF,TGTGCCAGCAGCTTAACAGGGGGGGAGACCCAGTACTTC
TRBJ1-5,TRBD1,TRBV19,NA,CASSIGTGDNNQPQHF,TGTGCCAGTAGTATAGGGACAGGTGATAACAATCAGCCCCAGCATTTT
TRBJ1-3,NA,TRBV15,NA,CATSRTSGNTIYF,TGTGCCACCAGCCGGACTTCTGGAAACACCATATATTTT
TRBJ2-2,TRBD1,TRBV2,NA,CASRGQGYTGELFF,TGTGCCAGCAGGGGACAGGGGTACACCGGGGAGCTGTTTTTT
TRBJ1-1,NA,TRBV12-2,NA,CASRDTGGAFF,TGTGCAAGTCGAGACACAGGGGGAGCTTTCTTT
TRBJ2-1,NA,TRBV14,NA,CASSQSYYNEQFF,TGTGCCAGCAGCCAAAGCTACTACAATGAGCAGTTCTTC
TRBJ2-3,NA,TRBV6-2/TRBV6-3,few,CASSYSRGTDTQYF,TGTGCCAGCAGTTATTCGCGGGGCACAGATACGCAGTATTTT
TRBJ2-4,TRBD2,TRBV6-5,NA,CASSYSTSGGQNIQYF,TGTGCCAGCAGTTACTCGACTAGCGGGGGTCAAAACATTCAGTACTTC
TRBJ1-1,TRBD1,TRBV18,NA,CASSPTGGNTEAFF,TGTGCCAGCTCACCAACAGGGGGGAACACTGAAGCTTTCTTT
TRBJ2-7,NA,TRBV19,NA,CASSIDRNSYYEQYF,TGTGCCAGTAGTATAGATCGAAACAGCTACTACGAGCAGTACTTC
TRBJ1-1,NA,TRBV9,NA,CASSPGAGGTEAFF,TGTGCCAGCAGCCCAGGGGCTGGTGGCACTGAAGCTTTCTTT
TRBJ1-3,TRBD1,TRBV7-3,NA,CASSLGDRGLGNTIYF,TGTGCCAGCAGTTTGGGCGACAGGGGGCTTGGAAACACCATATATTTT
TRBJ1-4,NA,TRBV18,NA,CASSPPGLGNEKLFF,TGTGCCAGCTCACCACCCGGACTAGGCAATGAAAAACTGTTTTTT
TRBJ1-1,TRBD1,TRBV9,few,CASSGTGVEAFF,TGTGCCAGCAGCGGAACAGGGGTTGAAGCTTTCTTT
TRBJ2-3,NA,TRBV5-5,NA,CASSLAGAGADTQYF,TGTGCCAGCAGCTTGGCAGGGGCCGGGGCAGATACGCAGTATTTT
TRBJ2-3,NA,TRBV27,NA,CASSFYVRQAGRGTDTQYF,TGTGCCAGCAGTTTCTACGTTCGACAGGCAGGGCGTGGCACAGATACGCAGTATTTT
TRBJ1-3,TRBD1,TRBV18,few,CASSQIRDRAGNTIYF,TGTGCCAGCTCACAAATAAGGGACAGGGCTGGAAACACCATATATTTT
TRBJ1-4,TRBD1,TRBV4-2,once,CASRNTAGGVGKDEKLFF,TGTGCCAGCAGAAACACAGCAGGGGGCGTGGGTAAGGACGAAAAACTGTTTTTT
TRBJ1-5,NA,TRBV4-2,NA,CASSLSPLRAGVHQPQHF,TGTGCCAGCAGCCTCAGCCCCCTACGGGCAGGGGTTCATCAGCCCCAGCATTTT
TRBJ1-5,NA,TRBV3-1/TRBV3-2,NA,CASSFPNQPQHF,TGTGCCAGCAGCTTCCCTAATCAGCCCCAGCATTTT
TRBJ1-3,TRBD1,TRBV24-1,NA,CATSEFDRVIGNTIYF,TGTGCCACCAGTGAATTCGACAGGGTGATCGGAAACACCATATATTTT
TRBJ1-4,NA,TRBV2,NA,CASTLNEKLFF,TGTGCCAGCACCCTAAATGAAAAACTGTTTTTT
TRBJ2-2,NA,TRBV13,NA,CASSPFPPQGRGTGELFF,TGTGCCAGCAGCCCGTTCCCCCCCCAGGGAAGGGGCACCGGGGAGCTGTTTTTT
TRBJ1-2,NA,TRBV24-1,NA,CATSDSTGRAGYTF,TGTGCCACCAGTGATTCGACAGGCCGGGCTGGCTACACCTTC
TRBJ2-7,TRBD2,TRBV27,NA,CASSLSPTSGGLYEQYF,TGTGCCAGCAGTTTATCCCCTACTAGCGGGGGCCTCTACGAGCAGTACTTC
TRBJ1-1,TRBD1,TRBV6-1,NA,CASSDQPLRGGAEAFF,TGTGCCAGCAGTGACCAACCACTTCGAGGGGGCGCTGAAGCTTTCTTT
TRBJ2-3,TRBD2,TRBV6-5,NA,CASSPGLAGTDTQYF,TGTGCCAGCAGCCCCGGACTAGCGGGCACAGATACGCAGTATTTT
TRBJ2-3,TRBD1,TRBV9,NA,CASSVGTGRTSTDTQYF,TGTGCCAGCAGCGTAGGGACAGGGAGAACTAGCACAGATACGCAGTATTTT
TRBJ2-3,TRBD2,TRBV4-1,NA,CASRGLATDTQYF,TGCGCCAGCAGAGGACTAGCCACAGATACGCAGTATTTT
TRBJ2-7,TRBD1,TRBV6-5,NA,CASSNRGYEQYF,TGTGCCAGCAGTAACAGGGGATACGAGCAGTACTTC
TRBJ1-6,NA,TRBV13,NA,CASSLGRRTNSPLHF,TGTGCCAGCAGCTTGGGAAGGAGGACGAATTCACCCCTCCACTTT
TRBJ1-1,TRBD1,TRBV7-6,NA,CASSSGTGGGLRITEAFF,TGTGCCAGCAGCTCAGGGACAGGGGGCGGGTTGAGGATCACTGAAGCTTTCTTT
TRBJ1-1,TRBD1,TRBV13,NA,CASSTLGQGRWYSEAFF,TGTGCCAGCAGCACTCTTGGACAGGGGAGGTGGTATAGTGAAGCTTTCTTT
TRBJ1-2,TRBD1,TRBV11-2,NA,CASSQIAGDRGPYGYTF,TGTGCCAGCAGCCAAATCGCCGGGGACAGGGGCCCGTATGGCTACACCTTC
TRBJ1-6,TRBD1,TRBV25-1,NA,CASSEWTGSSYNSPLHF,TGTGCCAGCAGTGAATGGACAGGGAGCTCCTATAATTCACCCCTCCACTTT
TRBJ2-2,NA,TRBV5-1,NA,CASSPGGGGPNTGELFF,TGCGCCAGCAGCCCCGGGGGCGGGGGCCCGAACACCGGGGAGCTGTTTTTT
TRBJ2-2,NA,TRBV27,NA,CASSLDRSNTGELFF,TGTGCCAGCAGTTTGGACAGATCGAACACCGGGGAGCTGTTTTTT
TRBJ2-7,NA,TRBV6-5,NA,CASSRRGGLSYEQYF,TGTGCCAGCAGTCGGCGGGGCGGACTCTCCTACGAGCAGTACTTC
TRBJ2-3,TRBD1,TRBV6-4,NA,CASSGQGGQDTQYF,TGTGCCAGCAGTGGACAGGGCGGGCAAGATACGCAGTATTTT
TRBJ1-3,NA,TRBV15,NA,CATSRDPGSGNTIYF,TGTGCCACCAGCAGAGATCCGGGGTCTGGAAACACCATATATTTT